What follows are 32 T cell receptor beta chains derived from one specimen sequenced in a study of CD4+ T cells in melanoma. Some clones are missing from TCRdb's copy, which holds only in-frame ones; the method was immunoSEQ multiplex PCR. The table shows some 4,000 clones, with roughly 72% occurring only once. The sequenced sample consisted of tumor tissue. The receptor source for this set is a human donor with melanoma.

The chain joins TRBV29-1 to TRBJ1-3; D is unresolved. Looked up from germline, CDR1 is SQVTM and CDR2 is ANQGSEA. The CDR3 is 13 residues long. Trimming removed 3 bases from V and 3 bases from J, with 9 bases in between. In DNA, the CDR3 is TGCAGCGTTGATGATCCATTTGGAAACACCATATATTTT. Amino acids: CSVDDPFGNTIYF.

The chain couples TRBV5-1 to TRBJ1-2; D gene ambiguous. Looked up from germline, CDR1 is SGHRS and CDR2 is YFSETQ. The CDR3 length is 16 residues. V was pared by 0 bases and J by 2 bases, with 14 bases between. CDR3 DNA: TGCGCCAGCAGCTTGGCCCTGGGCAGATCAAACTATGGCTACACCTTC. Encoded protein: CASSLALGRSNYGYTF.

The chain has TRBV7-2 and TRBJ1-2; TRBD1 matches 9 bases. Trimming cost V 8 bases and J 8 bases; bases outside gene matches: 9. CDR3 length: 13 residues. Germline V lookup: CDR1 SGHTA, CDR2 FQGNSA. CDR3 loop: CASGSGQGWGYTF. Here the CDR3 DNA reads TGTGCCAGCGGCTCGGGACAGGGATGGGGCTACACCTTC. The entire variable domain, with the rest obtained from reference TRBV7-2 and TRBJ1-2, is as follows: GAGVSQSPSNKVTEKGKDVELRCDPISGHTALYWYRQSLGQGLEFLIYFQGNSAPDKSGLPSDRFSAERTGGSVSTLTIQRTQQEDSAVYLCASGSGQGWGYTFGSGTRLTVV.

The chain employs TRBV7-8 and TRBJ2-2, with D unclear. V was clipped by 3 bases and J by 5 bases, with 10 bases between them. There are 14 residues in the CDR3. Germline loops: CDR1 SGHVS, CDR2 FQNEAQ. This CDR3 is CASSFGKLTGELFF. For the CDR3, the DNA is TGTGCCAGCAGCTTCGGTAAATTGACCGGGGAGCTGTTTTTT.

The CDR3 here is CASSHGGRRNIQYF. Here the CDR3 DNA reads TGCGCCAGCAGCCATGGGGGCAGGAGAAACATTCAGTACTTC. The rearrangement joins TRBV4-3 to TRBJ2-4; possible D gene TRBD1, 6 bases. The CDR3 loop spans 14 amino acids. V was trimmed by 3 bases and J by 6 bases, leaving 12 bases between them. The germline gives CDR1 LGHNA, CDR2 YSLEER.

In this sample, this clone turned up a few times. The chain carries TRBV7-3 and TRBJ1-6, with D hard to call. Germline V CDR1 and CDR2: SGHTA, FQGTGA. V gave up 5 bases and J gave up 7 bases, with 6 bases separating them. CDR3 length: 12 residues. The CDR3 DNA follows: TGTGCCAGCAGCAATCCAAATTCACCCCTCCACTTT. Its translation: CASSNPNSPLHF.

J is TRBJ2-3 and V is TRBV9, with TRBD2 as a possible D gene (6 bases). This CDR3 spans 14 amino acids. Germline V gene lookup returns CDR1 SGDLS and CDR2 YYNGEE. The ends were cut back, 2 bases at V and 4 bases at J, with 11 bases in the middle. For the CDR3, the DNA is TGTGCCAGCAGCGTCCTAGCGCTCGCAGATACGCAGTATTTT. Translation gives CASSVLALADTQYF.

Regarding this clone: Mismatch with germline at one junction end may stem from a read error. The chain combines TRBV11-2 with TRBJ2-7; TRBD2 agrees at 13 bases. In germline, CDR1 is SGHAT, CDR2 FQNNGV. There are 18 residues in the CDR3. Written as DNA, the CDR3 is TGTGCCAGCAGCTTAGTCCCCGGGACTAGCGGGGACTCCTACGGGCAGTACTTC. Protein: CASSLVPGTSGDSYGQYF.

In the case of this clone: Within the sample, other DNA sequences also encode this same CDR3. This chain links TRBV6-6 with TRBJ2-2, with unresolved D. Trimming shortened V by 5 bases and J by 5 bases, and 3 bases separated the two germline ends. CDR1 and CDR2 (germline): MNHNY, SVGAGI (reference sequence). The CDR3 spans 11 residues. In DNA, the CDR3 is TGTGCCAGCAGTAATACCGGGGAGCTGTTTTTT. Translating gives CASSNTGELFF.

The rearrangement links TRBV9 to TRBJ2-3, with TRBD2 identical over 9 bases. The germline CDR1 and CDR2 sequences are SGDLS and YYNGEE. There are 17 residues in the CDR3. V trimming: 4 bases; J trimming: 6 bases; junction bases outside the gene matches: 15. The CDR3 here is CASSKGTSGRSQDTQYF. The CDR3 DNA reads TGTGCCAGCAGCAAGGGAACTAGCGGGCGTTCACAGGATACGCAGTATTTT.

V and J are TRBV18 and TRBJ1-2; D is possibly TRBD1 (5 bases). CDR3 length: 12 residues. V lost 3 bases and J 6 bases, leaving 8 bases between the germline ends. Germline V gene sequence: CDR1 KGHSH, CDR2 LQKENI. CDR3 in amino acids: CASSPSRDGYTF. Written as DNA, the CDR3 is TGTGCCAGCTCACCTTCCAGGGATGGCTACACCTTC.

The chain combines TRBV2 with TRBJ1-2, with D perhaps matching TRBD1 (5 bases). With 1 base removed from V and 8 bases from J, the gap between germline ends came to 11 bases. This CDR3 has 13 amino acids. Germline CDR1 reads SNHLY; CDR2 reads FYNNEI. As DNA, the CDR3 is TGTGCCAGCAGTGAAGACAGGTTAGAGGGCTACACCTTC. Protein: CASSEDRLEGYTF. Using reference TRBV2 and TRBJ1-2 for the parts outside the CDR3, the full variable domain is EPEVTQTPSHQVTQMGQEVILRCVPISNHLYFYWYRQILGQKVEFLVSFYNNEISEKSEIFDDQFSVERPDGSNFTLKIRSTKLEDSAMYFCASSEDRLEGYTFGSGTRLTVV.

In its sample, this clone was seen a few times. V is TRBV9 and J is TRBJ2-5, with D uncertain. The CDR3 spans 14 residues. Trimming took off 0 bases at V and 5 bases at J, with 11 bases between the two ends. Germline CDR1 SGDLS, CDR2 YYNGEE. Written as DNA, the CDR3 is TGTGCCAGCAGCGTAGAGGTCGCATGGGAGACCCAGTACTTC. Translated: CASSVEVAWETQYF.

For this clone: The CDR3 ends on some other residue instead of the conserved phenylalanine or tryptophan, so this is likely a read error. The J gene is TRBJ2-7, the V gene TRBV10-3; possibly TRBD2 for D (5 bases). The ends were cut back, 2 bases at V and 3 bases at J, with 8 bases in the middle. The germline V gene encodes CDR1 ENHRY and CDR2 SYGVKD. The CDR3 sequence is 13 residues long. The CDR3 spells CAISEGGSYEQYL. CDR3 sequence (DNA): TGTGCCATCAGTGAGGGTGGGAGCTACGAGCAGTACTTA.

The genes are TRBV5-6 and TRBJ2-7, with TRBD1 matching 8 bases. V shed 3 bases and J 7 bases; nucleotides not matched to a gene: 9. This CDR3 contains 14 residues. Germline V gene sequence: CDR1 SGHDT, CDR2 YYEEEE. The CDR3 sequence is CASSSGDRGGEQYF. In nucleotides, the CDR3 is TGTGCCAGCAGCTCCGGCGACAGGGGTGGGGAGCAGTACTTC.

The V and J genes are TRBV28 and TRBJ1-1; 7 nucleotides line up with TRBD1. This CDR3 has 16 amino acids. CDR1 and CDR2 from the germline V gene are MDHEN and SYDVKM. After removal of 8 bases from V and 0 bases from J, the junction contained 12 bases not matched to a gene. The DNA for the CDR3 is TGTGCCAGCGGAGAGCCCATGGGACAGATGAACACTGAAGCTTTCTTT. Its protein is CASGEPMGQMNTEAFF. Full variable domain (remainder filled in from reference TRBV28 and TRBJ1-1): DVKVTQSSRYLVKRTGEKVFLECVQDMDHENMFWYRQDPGLGLRLIYFSYDVKMKEKGDIPEGYSVSREKKERFSLILESASTNQTSMYLCASGEPMGQMNTEAFFGQGTRLTVV.

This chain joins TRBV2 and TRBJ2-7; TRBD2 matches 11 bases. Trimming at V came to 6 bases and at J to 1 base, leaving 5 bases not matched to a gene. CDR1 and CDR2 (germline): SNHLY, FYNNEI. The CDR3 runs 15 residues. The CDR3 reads CASRAIAGGSYEQYF. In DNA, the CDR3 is TGTGCCAGCAGGGCAATAGCGGGGGGGTCCTACGAGCAGTACTTC.

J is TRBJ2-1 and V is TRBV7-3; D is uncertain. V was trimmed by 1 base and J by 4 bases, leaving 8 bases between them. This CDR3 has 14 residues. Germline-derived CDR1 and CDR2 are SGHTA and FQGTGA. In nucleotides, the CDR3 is TGTGCCAGCAGCTTAAGCAAAGGGTACAATGAGCAGTTCTTC. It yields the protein CASSLSKGYNEQFF.

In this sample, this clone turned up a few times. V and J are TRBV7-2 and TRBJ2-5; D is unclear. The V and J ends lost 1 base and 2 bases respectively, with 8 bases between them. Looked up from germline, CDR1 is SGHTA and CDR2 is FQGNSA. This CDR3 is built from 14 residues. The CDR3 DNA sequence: TGTGCCAGCAGCTTAGGTGTCGGACAAGAGACCCAGTACTTC. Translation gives CASSLGVGQETQYF.

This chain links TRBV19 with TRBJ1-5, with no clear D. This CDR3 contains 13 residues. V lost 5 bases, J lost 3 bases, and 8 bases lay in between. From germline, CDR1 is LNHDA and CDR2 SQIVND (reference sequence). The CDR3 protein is CASSPGTNQPQHF. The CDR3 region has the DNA TGTGCCAGTAGTCCAGGAACCAATCAGCCCCAGCATTTT. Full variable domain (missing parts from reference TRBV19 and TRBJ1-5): DGGITQSPKYLFRKEGQNVTLSCEQNLNHDAMYWYRQDPGQGLRLIYYSQIVNDFQKGDIAEGYSVSREKKESFPLTVTSAQKNPTAFYLCASSPGTNQPQHFGDGTRLSIL.

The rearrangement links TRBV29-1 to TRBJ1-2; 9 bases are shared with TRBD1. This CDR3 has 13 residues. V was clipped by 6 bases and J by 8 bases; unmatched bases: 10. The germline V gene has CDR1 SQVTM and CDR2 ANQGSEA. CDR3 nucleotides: TGCAGCGTCTTAGTACAGGGGGCGCGCGGCTACACCTTC. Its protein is CSVLVQGARGYTF.

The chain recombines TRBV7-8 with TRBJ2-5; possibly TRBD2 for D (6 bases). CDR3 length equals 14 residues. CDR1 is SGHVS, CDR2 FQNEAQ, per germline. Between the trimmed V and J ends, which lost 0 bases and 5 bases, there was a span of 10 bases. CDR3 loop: CASSLAAGQETQYF. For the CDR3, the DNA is TGTGCCAGCAGCTTAGCGGCGGGGCAGGAGACCCAGTACTTC.

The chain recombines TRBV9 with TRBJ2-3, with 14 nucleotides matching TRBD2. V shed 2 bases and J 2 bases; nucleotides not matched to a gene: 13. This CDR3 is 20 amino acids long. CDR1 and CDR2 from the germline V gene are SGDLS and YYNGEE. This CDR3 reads CASSVGGLAGVTDITDTQYF. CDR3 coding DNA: TGTGCCAGCAGCGTGGGGGGACTAGCGGGGGTCACTGATATCACAGATACGCAGTATTTT.

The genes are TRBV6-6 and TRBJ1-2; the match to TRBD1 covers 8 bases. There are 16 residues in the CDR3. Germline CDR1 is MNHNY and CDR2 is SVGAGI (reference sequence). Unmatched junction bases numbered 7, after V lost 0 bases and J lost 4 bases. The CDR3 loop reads CASSYSSRGRGYGYTF. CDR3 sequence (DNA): TGTGCCAGCAGTTACTCGAGCAGGGGGCGAGGCTATGGCTACACCTTC.

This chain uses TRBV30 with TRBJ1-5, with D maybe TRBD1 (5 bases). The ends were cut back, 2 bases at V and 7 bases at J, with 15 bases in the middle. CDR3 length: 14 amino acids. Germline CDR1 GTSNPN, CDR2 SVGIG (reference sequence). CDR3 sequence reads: CAWSQPGGGQPQHF. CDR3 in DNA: TGTGCCTGGAGTCAGCCCGGGGGAGGGCAGCCCCAGCATTTT.

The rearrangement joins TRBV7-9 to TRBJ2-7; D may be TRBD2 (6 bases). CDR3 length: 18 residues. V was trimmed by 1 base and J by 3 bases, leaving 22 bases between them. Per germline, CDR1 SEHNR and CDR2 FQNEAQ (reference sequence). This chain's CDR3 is CASSLDALRSGQDYEQYF. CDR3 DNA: TGTGCCAGCAGCTTAGATGCCCTTAGAAGCGGGCAAGACTACGAGCAGTACTTC. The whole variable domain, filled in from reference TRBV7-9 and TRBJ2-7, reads DTGVSQNPRHKITKRGQNVTFRCDPISEHNRLYWYRQTLGQGPEFLTYFQNEAQLEKSRLLSDRFSAERPKGSFSTLEIQRTEQGDSAMYLCASSLDALRSGQDYEQYFGPGTRLTVT.

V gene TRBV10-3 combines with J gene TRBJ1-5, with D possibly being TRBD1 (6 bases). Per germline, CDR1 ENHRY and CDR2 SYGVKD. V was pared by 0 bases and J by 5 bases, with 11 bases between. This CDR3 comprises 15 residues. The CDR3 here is CAISESKSGDQPQHF. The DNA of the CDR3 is TGTGCCATCAGTGAGTCGAAATCAGGGGATCAGCCCCAGCATTTT.

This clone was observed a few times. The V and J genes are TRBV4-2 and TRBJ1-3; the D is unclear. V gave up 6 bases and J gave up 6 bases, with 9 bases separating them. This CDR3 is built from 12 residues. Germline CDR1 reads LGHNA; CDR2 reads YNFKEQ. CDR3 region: CASRGLENTIYF. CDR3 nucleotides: TGTGCCAGCAGGGGGTTGGAAAACACCATATATTTT.

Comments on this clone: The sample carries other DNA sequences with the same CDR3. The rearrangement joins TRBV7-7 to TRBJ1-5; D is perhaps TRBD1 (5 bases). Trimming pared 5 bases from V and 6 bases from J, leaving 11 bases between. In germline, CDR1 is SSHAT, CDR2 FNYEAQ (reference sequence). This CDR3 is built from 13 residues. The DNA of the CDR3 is TGTGCCAGCAGCCCCGGGGGGGGTCAGCCCCAGCATTTT. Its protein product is CASSPGGGQPQHF.

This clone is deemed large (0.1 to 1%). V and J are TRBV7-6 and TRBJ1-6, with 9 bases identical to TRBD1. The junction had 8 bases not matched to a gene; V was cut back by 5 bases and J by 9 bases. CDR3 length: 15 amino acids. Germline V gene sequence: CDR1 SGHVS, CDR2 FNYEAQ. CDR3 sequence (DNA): TGTGCCAGCAGCCCGGGGACAGGGTCGGTTTCACCCCTCCACTTT. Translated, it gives CASSPGTGSVSPLHF. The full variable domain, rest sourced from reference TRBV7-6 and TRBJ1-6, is GAGVSQSPRYKVTKRGQDVALRCDPISGHVSLYWYRQALGQGPEFLTYFNYEAQQDKSGLPNDRFSAERPEGSISTLTIQRTEQRDSAMYRCASSPGTGSVSPLHFGNGTRLTVT.

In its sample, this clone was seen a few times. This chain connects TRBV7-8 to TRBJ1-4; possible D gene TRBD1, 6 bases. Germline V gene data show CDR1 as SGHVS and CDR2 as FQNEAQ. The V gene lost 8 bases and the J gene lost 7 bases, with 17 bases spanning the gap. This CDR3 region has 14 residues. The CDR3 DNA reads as TGTGCCAGCGCCGGAGGGGGGAGCGGTGAAAAACTGTTTTTT. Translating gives CASAGGGSGEKLFF.

The CDR3 nucleotides read TGCGCCAGCAGCCTGGGACTGACGAACACCGGGGAGCTGTTTTTT. This sequence encodes CASSLGLTNTGELFF. V is TRBV5-1 and J is TRBJ2-2; D may be TRBD2 (6 bases). Trimming shortened V by 4 bases and J by 0 bases, and 10 bases separated the two germline ends. The CDR3 runs to 15 residues. Germline assignment: CDR1 SGHRS and CDR2 YFSETQ. The variable domain in full, with the rest retrieved from reference TRBV5-1 and TRBJ2-2, is KAGVTQTPRYLIKTRGQQVTLSCSPISGHRSVSWYQQTPGQGLQFLFEYFSETQRNKGNFPGRFSGRQFSNSRSEMNVSTLELGDSALYLCASSLGLTNTGELFFGEGSRLTVL.